Following are 20 T cell receptor beta chains from one sample sequenced in a study of OX40 agonist ivuxolimab in advanced cancers. Generated by immunoSEQ multiplex PCR, the TCRdb table keeps only in-frame clones and is missing some. Found here are tens of thousands of clones, about 85% of them singletons; the top ten hold approximately 3.6%. Here the sequenced sample was CD4+ or CD8+ T cells sorted from blood, taken in a trial of the OX40 agonist ivuxolimab. The receptors here all came from an adult with an advanced solid tumor such as melanoma, head and neck, liver or kidney cancer.

This chain links TRBV19 with TRBJ1-5; a possible D gene is TRBD1 (5 bases). The CDR3 spans 13 residues. The V gene lost 6 bases and the J gene lost 10 bases, with 16 bases spanning the gap. The germline V gene encodes CDR1 LNHDA and CDR2 SQIVND (reference sequence). This CDR3 is CASRFTQGGPQHF. Written as DNA, the CDR3 is TGTGCCAGTAGATTTACCCAGGGAGGACCCCAGCATTTT.

The chain couples TRBV30 to TRBJ2-3; maybe TRBD1 (5 bases). V was pared by 0 bases and J by 6 bases, with 16 bases between. The CDR3 has 15 amino acids. Germline V gene data show CDR1 as GTSNPN and CDR2 as SVGIG (reference sequence). This CDR3 is CAWSVPGPGSDTQYF. CDR3 nucleotide sequence: TGTGCCTGGAGTGTACCAGGGCCCGGGTCGGATACGCAGTATTTT.

This clone was observed once. The genes are TRBV7-6 and TRBJ2-5; possibly TRBD1 for D (7 bases). CDR1 and CDR2 (germline): SGHVS, FNYEAQ. V shed 6 bases and J shed 3 bases, with 17 bases lying between them. There are 15 residues in the CDR3. The CDR3, as DNA: TGTGCCAGCAGTTTAAGGGCCAGGGGGGAAGAGACCCAGTACTTC. Amino acid sequence: CASSLRARGEETQYF. The complete variable domain, with remaining parts taken from reference TRBV7-6 and TRBJ2-5, reads GAGVSQSPRYKVTKRGQDVALRCDPISGHVSLYWYRQALGQGPEFLTYFNYEAQQDKSGLPNDRFSAERPEGSISTLTIQRTEQRDSAMYRCASSLRARGEETQYFGPGTRLLVL.

This rearrangement joins TRBV5-1 to TRBJ1-1; D is unresolved. Trimming pared 0 bases from V and 10 bases from J, leaving 13 bases between. The CDR3 totals 13 residues. Germline-derived CDR1 and CDR2 are SGHRS and YFSETQ. The CDR3 loop reads CASSLEGSPTAFF. The CDR3 DNA reads TGCGCCAGCAGCTTGGAAGGGAGCCCTACAGCTTTCTTT.

The CDR3 region is CAIRAGTGDLTATNEKLFF. CDR3 DNA: TGTGCCATCAGAGCCGGGACAGGGGATTTAACGGCAACTAATGAAAAACTGTTTTTT. The chain has TRBV10-3 and TRBJ1-4, with 10 nucleotides matching TRBD1. V lost 6 bases to trimming and J lost 0 bases; unmatched junction nucleotides: 13. In germline, CDR1 is ENHRY, CDR2 SYGVKD. This CDR3 comprises 19 residues.

The chain couples TRBV7-2 to TRBJ2-1; 11 nucleotides line up with TRBD1. Germline loops: CDR1 SGHTA, CDR2 FQGNSA. V shed 2 bases, J shed 5 bases, and the junction held 2 bases outside the gene matches. This CDR3 region has 15 residues. The CDR3 coding sequence is TGTGCCAGCAGCTTATGGGACAGGGGGAACAATGAGCAGTTCTTC. Encoded protein: CASSLWDRGNNEQFF.

This clone was counted a single time. The V gene is TRBV4-1, the J gene TRBJ2-5, with 11 bases matching TRBD2. Germline-derived CDR1 and CDR2 are MGHRA and YSYEKL. CDR3 length equals 16 residues. The trim removed 1 base at V and 2 bases at J, leaving 3 bases unmatched. CDR3 in DNA: TGCGCCAGCAGCCAAGGGCTAGCGGGGGGACAAGAGACCCAGTACTTC. Translated, it gives CASSQGLAGGQETQYF.

The gene calls are TRBV11-2 and TRBJ2-1; D may be TRBD2 (5 bases). CDR1 and CDR2 (germline): SGHAT, FQNNGV. The CDR3 covers 14 residues. V was pared by 5 bases and J by 5 bases, with 13 bases between. The CDR3 nucleotides read TGTGCCAGCAGCCCCTCCGGGGTTAACAATGAGCAGTTCTTC. Protein: CASSPSGVNNEQFF.

The rearrangement uses TRBV4-1 and TRBJ2-3; D may be TRBD2 (5 bases). V was cut by 2 bases and J by 6 bases, with 30 bases left in between. Germline V gene data show CDR1 as MGHRA and CDR2 as YSYEKL. The CDR3 has 20 residues. The DNA for the CDR3 is TGCGCCAGCAGCCAAAGAGCAGGAGGTGCGAGAGGGCCTCTTCGGGATACGCAGTATTTT. It encodes CASSQRAGGARGPLRDTQYF.

The chain links TRBV5-5 to TRBJ2-4, with TRBD1 as a possible D gene (5 bases). V shed 4 bases and J shed 2 bases, with 10 bases lying between them. The CDR3 runs to 14 residues. CDR1 SGHKS and CDR2 YYEKEE come from the germline V gene (reference sequence). The CDR3 spells CASSPWTTKNIQYF. The CDR3 nucleotides are TGTGCCAGCAGCCCCTGGACAACCAAAAACATTCAGTACTTC.

The chain couples TRBV2 to TRBJ1-1; D might be TRBD1 (5 bases). CDR3 length equals 13 residues. V was cut by 7 bases and J by 4 bases, with 13 bases left in between. Looked up from germline, CDR1 is SNHLY and CDR2 is FYNNEI. CDR3 sequence (DNA): TGTGCCAGCACCGGACAAAAGGGCACTGAAGCTTTCTTT. It translates to CASTGQKGTEAFF.

The chain couples TRBV7-9 to TRBJ2-2; the match to TRBD2 covers 14 bases. Losses at the gene ends were 5 bases for V and 1 base for J; bases not matched to a gene: 3. The germline V gene has CDR1 SEHNR and CDR2 FQNEAQ (reference sequence). The CDR3 has 17 amino acids. CDR3 region: CASSNGLAGGNTGELFF. The CDR3 nucleotides are TGTGCCAGCAGCAACGGACTAGCGGGAGGGAACACCGGGGAGCTGTTTTTT.

CDR3 DNA sequence: TGCGCCAGCAGCCAAGCGCTAGCCTACCACGAGCAGTACTTC. It specifies CASSQALAYHEQYF. The V gene is TRBV4-1, the J gene TRBJ2-7; possibly TRBD2 for D (5 bases). The V end lost 1 base, the J end lost 5 bases, and 12 bases lay between the germline ends. The CDR3 has 14 amino acids. Per the germline V gene, CDR1 is MGHRA and CDR2 is YSYEKL.

V usage is TRBV9 and J usage is TRBJ2-3; 8 positions agree with TRBD1. From germline, CDR1 is SGDLS and CDR2 YYNGEE. With V trimmed by 0 bases and J by 2 bases, 5 bases remained unmatched. This CDR3 is 16 amino acids long. The CDR3: CASSVAGGLSTDTQYF. Here the CDR3 DNA reads TGTGCCAGCAGCGTAGCAGGGGGCCTGTCCACAGATACGCAGTATTTT.

This sequence joins TRBV10-3 and TRBJ1-1; TRBD1 might be the D (5 bases). Trimming shortened V by 3 bases and J by 0 bases, and 5 bases separated the two germline ends. The V gene's germline CDR1 is ENHRY and CDR2 SYGVKD. CDR3 length equals 13 residues. In DNA form, the CDR3 reads TGTGCCATCAGTGACAGGGTGAACACTGAAGCTTTCTTT. This encodes CAISDRVNTEAFF.

Turning to this clone: Other DNA sequences in the sample encode the same CDR3. The V gene is TRBV28, the J gene TRBJ2-1; 15 positions match TRBD2. V lost 5 bases, J lost 1 base, and 3 bases stayed unmatched. The germline CDR1 and CDR2 sequences are MDHEN and SYDVKM. This CDR3 contains 17 residues. The CDR3 sequence: CASSPGTSGRSYNEQFF. DNA for the CDR3: TGTGCCAGCAGTCCTGGGACTAGCGGGAGGTCCTACAATGAGCAGTTCTTC.

This sequence joins TRBV7-9 and TRBJ1-5; D call uncertain. V lost 2 bases, J lost 2 bases, and 10 bases lay in between. CDR3 length: 15 residues. Germline CDR1 and CDR2: SEHNR and FQNEAQ (reference sequence). The CDR3 DNA sequence: TGTGCCAGCAGCTTAACCCTTTCGGGCAATCAGCCCCAGCATTTT. Its translation: CASSLTLSGNQPQHF.

This chain uses TRBV14 with TRBJ2-7, with no clear D. Trimming left V 0 bases short and J 7 bases short, with 19 bases between. The CDR3 is made up of 16 amino acids. From germline, CDR1 is SGHDN and CDR2 FVKESK. Here the CDR3 reads CASSQDPRTSTIEQYF. In nucleotides, the CDR3 is TGTGCCAGCAGCCAAGATCCCAGGACCTCTACGATAGAGCAGTACTTC. Drawing the rest from reference TRBV14 and TRBJ2-7, the complete variable domain is EAGVTQFPSHSVIEKGQTVTLRCDPISGHDNLYWYRRVMGKEIKFLLHFVKESKQDESGMPNNRFLAERTGGTYSTLKVQPAELEDSGVYFCASSQDPRTSTIEQYFGPGTRLTVT.

V is TRBV27 and J is TRBJ2-1; TRBD2 matches at 13 bases. The CDR3 has 16 amino acids. The V gene's germline CDR1 is MNHEY and CDR2 SMNVEV (reference sequence). With V trimmed by 4 bases and J by 7 bases, 7 bases remained unmatched. The CDR3 spells CASSSGLAGKVNEQFF. CDR3 sequence (DNA): TGTGCCAGCAGTTCGGGACTAGCGGGAAAGGTAAATGAGCAGTTCTTC.

J is TRBJ1-1 and V is TRBV7-8, with 7 bases aligning to TRBD1. The CDR3 is 16 amino acids. Germline trimming cut 5 bases from V and 1 base from J; bases unmatched to any gene: 10. Germline CDR1 and CDR2: SGHVS and FQNEAQ. For the CDR3, the DNA is TGTGCCAGCAGCCTTAGGGACAGAGGATCGAACACTGAAGCTTTCTTT. This codes for CASSLRDRGSNTEAFF. Full variable domain (remainder filled in from reference TRBV7-8 and TRBJ1-1): GAGVSQSPRYKVAKRGQDVALRCDPISGHVSLFWYQQALGQGPEFLTYFQNEAQLDKSGLPSDRFFAERPEGSVSTLKIQRTQQEDSAVYLCASSLRDRGSNTEAFFGQGTRLTVV.